These T cell receptor beta chains were read from a single sample in a study of shared clonotypes between healthy human individuals. Method: immunoSEQ multiplex PCR; TCRdb's copy keeps in-frame clones and lacks some. The sample holds 550,000 to 850,000 clones, roughly 72% seen once. Sequencing was done on a sample of memory CD4+ T cells sorted from blood. The receptors stem from a woman in her 30s in good health. Each CDR3 is given without its conserved first and last residue. A D gene is named only where the DNA matches it firmly.

v_gene	d_gene	j_gene	CDR3aa
TRBV5-1	TRBD2	TRBJ2-5	ASSNRDYKETQY
TRBV28	.	TRBJ1-3	ASSSPTGTGNTIY
TRBV11-2	.	TRBJ2-1	ASSLDLNNEQF
TRBV28	TRBD1	TRBJ2-1	ASIPGGSYNEQF
TRBV6-6	.	TRBJ2-1	ASSYSRGDEQF
TRBV2	.	TRBJ2-1	ASSDIGSNNEQF
TRBV19	.	TRBJ1-1	ASAKRGLTEAF
TRBV11-2	.	TRBJ1-2	ASSLGAGGDGYT
TRBV11-1	.	TRBJ2-1	ASSLERNYNEQF
TRBV19	TRBD1	TRBJ2-2	ASMTGVGTGELF
TRBV28	.	TRBJ2-7	ASSLSRGVREQY
TRBV29-1	TRBD2	.	SGLAGNRETYEQY
TRBV18	.	TRBJ2-7	ASSPSGSSYEQY
TRBV5-1	TRBD2	TRBJ2-7	ASSYSTGGYEQY
TRBV7-2	TRBD1	TRBJ1-5	ASSLALDRGNQPQH
TRBV6-6	TRBD2	TRBJ2-3	ASSARLAGADTQY
TRBV10-3	.	TRBJ2-5	AISAGGYQETQY
TRBV11-2	.	TRBJ1-1	ASSPQRVHRNTEAF